This entry features one T cell receptor (beta chain) sequence. This CDR3 region has 13 residues. V shed 4 bases and J shed 5 bases, with 11 bases lying between them. Per germline, CDR1 MNHEY and CDR2 SVGAGI. The sample comes from a study of blood T cell repertoires in COVID-19. Libraries were prepared by immunoSEQ multiplex PCR; TCRdb keeps only in-frame clonotypes and omits some of them. This table has just over 650,000 clones, 85% to 90% appearing once. This TCR came from a woman aged 18-35 years with acute or convalescent COVID-19. The sequencing sample was made of peripheral blood. The chain has TRBV6-5 and TRBJ1-1; D is unclear. This chain's CDR3 is CASSSPIRTEAFF. In DNA form, the CDR3 reads TGTGCCAGCAGTTCCCCCATTAGAACTGAAGCTTTCTTT.